This entry lists 13 T cell receptor beta chains sequenced from one sample in a study of CXCR3-negative and CXCR3-positive naive CD8 T cells. The TRB cDNA libraries were prepared by 5' RACE with UMI labels. TCRdb reprocessed the 5' RACE reads, with one entry per CDR3 protein and no DNA. This table holds about 43,000 distinct CDR3 sequences. The sequencing input was memory CD8+ T cells from blood. The receptors originated from a human donor in good health. Some clones in this sample may be carry-over from other donors' samples.

The genes are TRBV4-2 and TRBJ1-1; checking the TCRdb D call of TRBD1 is not possible without DNA. Germline V gene sequence: CDR1 LGHNA, CDR2 YNFKEQ. The CDR3 totals 14 residues. The CDR3 reads CASSHTTENTEAFF.

The chain uses TRBV2 and TRBJ1-1. This CDR3 has 12 residues. From germline, CDR1 is SNHLY and CDR2 FYNNEI. CDR3 residues: CANRPGNTEAFF.

The chain's CDR3 is CASSLGYEAFF. The chain has TRBV5-1 and TRBJ1-1. The CDR3 is made up of 11 amino acids. CDR1 is SGHRS and CDR2 is YFSETQ in the germline V gene.

This chain connects TRBV7-3 to TRBJ2-1; with no DNA, the TCRdb D assignment of TRBD1 cannot be verified. Germline V gives CDR1 SGHTA, CDR2 FQGTGA. The CDR3 is made up of 15 amino acids. The CDR3 reads CASSPPGGSYNEQFF.

The chain links TRBV28 to TRBJ2-7; TCRdb reports TRBD1, a call that lacks DNA to check it against. This CDR3 has 13 residues. Germline V gene lookup returns CDR1 MDHEN and CDR2 SYDVKM. This CDR3 reads CASSPSGAGEQYF.

The chain has TRBV6-5 and TRBJ1-2; TCRdb returns TRBD1, unconfirmable since there is no DNA. The CDR3 is 14 amino acids. The germline V gene has CDR1 MNHEY and CDR2 SVGAGI. CDR3 loop: CASSYVGPAYGYTF.

The V call is TRBV4-3, the J call TRBJ2-6; as DNA is missing, the TRBD1 call by TCRdb cannot be tested. Germline loops: CDR1 LGHNA, CDR2 YSLEER. The CDR3 loop spans 16 amino acids. The CDR3 loop is CASSQDAQGGANVLTF.

V usage is TRBV6-1 and J usage is TRBJ2-1; the TCRdb call, TRBD1, lacks DNA for checking. The V gene's germline CDR1 is MNHNS and CDR2 SASEGT. This CDR3 is 17 amino acids long. CDR3 in amino acids: CASSESPLTASYNEQFF.

This chain links TRBV12-3 or TRBV12-4 with TRBJ2-2; the D call of TRBD2 rests on TCRdb alone, since no DNA is present to check it. The CDR3 has 15 amino acids. CDR3 protein: CASTLAGARTGELFF.

This CDR3 is CASSYWQGSYNEQFF. The rearrangement uses TRBV6-5 and TRBJ2-1. Per germline, CDR1 MNHEY and CDR2 SVGAGI. This CDR3 is 15 amino acids long.

CDR3 residues: CSVGERVYNEQFF. The V and J genes are TRBV29-1 and TRBJ2-1; the D call of TRBD2 rests on TCRdb alone, since no DNA is present to check it. The CDR3 totals 13 residues. Looked up from germline, CDR1 is SQVTM and CDR2 is ANQGSEA.

V gene TRBV15 combines with J gene TRBJ1-3; absent DNA, TCRdb's TRBD1 call cannot be checked. The V gene's germline CDR1 is LNHNV and CDR2 YYDKDF (reference sequence). The length of the CDR3 is 14 residues. CDR3 loop: CATSRTGSGNTIYF.

This rearrangement joins TRBV21-1 to TRBJ2-7; the D call of TRBD1 rests on TCRdb alone, since no DNA is present to check it. TRBV21-1 is termed a pseudogene. This CDR3 is 17 amino acids long. CDR3 protein: CASSKANPADITYEQYF.